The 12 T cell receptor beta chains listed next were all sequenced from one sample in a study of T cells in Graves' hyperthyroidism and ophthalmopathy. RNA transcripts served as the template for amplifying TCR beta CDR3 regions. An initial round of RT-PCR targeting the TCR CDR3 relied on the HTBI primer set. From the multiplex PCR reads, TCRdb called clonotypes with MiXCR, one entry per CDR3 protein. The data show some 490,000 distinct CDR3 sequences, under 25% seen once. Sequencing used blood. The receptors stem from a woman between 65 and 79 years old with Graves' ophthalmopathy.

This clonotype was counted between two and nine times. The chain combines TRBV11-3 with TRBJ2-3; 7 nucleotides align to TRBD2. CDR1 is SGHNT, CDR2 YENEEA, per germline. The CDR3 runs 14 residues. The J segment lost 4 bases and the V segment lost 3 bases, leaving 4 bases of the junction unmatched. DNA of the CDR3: TGTGCCAGCAGCTTGACTAGCTTTGCAGATACGCAGTATTTT. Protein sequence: CASSLTSFADTQYF.

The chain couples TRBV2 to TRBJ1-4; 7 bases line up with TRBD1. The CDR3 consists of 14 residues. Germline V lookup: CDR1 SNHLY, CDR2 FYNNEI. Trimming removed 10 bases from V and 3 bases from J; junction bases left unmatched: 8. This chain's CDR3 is CAILQGQPNEKLFF. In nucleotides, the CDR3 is TGTGCCATCCTACAGGGGCAACCTAATGAAAAACTGTTTTTT.

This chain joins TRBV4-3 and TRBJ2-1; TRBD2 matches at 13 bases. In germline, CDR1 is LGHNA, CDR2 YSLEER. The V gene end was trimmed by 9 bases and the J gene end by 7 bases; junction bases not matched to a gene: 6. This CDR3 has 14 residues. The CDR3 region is CASHGLAGVNEQFF. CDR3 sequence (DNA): TGCGCCAGTCATGGACTAGCGGGAGTTAATGAGCAGTTCTTC.

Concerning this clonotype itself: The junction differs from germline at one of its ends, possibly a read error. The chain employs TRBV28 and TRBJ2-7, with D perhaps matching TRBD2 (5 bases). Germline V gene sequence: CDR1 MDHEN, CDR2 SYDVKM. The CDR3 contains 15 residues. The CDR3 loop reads CASRVVSGDTYGQYF. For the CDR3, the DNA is TGTGCCAGCAGGGTAGTTTCCGGGGATACCTACGGGCAGTACTTC.

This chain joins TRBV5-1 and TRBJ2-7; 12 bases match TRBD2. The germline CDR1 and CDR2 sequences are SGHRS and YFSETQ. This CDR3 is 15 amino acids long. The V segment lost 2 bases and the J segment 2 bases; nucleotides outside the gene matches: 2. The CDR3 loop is CASSFGLAGTYEQYF. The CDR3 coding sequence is TGCGCCAGCAGCTTCGGACTAGCGGGAACCTACGAGCAGTACTTC. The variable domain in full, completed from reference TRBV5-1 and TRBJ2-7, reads KAGVTQTPRYLIKTRGQQVTLSCSPISGHRSVSWYQQTPGQGLQFLFEYFSETQRNKGNFPGRFSGRQFSNSRSEMNVSTLELGDSALYLCASSFGLAGTYEQYFGPGTRLTVT.

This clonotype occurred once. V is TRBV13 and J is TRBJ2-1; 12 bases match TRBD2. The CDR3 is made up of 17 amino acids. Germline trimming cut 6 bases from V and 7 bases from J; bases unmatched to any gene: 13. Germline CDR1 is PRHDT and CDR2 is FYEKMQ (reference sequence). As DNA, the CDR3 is TGTGCCAGCAGTTTTAGGCTAGCGGGAGGGTCAGGGAATGAGCAGTTCTTC. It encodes CASSFRLAGGSGNEQFF. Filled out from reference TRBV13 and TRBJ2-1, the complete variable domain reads AAGVIQSPRHLIKEKRETATLKCYPIPRHDTVYWYQQGPGQDPQFLISFYEKMQSDKGSIPDRFSAQQFSDYHSELNMSSLELGDSALYFCASSFRLAGGSGNEQFFGPGTRLTVL.

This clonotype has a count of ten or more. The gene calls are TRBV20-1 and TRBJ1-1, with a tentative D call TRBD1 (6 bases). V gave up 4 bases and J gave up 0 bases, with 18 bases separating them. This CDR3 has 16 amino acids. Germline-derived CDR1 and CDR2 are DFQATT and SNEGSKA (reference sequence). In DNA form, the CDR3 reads TGCAGTGCTAACAACCTGGACAGAGCCATGAACACTGAAGCTTTCTTT. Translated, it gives CSANNLDRAMNTEAFF.

CDR3 bases: TGTGCCAGTAGTACGGTCTGGGGAGGTGGAAACACCATATATTTT. It encodes CASSTVWGGGNTIYF. The chain is built from TRBV19 and TRBJ1-3; unclear D gene. Germline CDR1 is LNHDA and CDR2 is SQIVND (reference sequence). Trimming removed 4 bases at V and 3 bases at J, with 13 bases between. There are 15 residues in the CDR3.

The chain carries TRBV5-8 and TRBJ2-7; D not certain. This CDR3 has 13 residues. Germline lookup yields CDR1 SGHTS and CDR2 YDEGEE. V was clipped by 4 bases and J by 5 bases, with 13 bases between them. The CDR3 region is CASSTRASHEQYF. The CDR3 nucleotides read TGTGCCAGCAGCACCCGGGCTAGTCACGAGCAGTACTTC.

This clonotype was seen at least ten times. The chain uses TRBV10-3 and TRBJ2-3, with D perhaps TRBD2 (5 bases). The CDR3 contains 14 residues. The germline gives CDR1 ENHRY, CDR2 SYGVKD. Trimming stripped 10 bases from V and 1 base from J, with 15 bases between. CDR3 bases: TGTGCCACCCGAGGAGATAGCGGCACAGATACGCAGTATTTT. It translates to CATRGDSGTDTQYF.

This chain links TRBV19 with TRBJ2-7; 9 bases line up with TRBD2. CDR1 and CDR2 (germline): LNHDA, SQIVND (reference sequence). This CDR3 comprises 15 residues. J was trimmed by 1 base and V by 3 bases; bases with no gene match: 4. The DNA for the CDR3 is TGTGCCAGTAGTATGGCCCTAGCGGGGTCCTACGAGCAGTACTTC. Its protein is CASSMALAGSYEQYF.

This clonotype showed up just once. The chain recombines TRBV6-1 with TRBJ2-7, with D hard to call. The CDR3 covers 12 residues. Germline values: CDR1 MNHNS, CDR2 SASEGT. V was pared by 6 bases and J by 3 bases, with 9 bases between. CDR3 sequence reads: CASRNLLYEQYF. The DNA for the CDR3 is TGTGCCAGCAGGAACTTACTCTACGAGCAGTACTTC.